This entry features one T cell receptor (beta chain) sequence. The sample comes from a study of blood T cell repertoires in COVID-19. Study summary: From T cells, B-cell-depleted T cells, or PBMCs came the material, which was cDNA or gDNA.

Germline CDR1 is LNHDA and CDR2 is SQIVND (reference sequence). With 5 bases removed from V and 7 bases from J, the gap between germline ends came to 11 bases. CDR3 length equals 12 residues. Profiling relied on immunoSEQ multiplex PCR, and the TCRdb table lists in-frame clones only, not all of them. The sample shows approximately 280,000 clones, 85% to 90% of them seen only once. The chain carries TRBV19 and TRBJ1-1, with D possibly matching TRBD1 (5 bases). The source of this sequence is a woman in her fifties or sixties who had recovered from COVID-19. Sequenced material: PBMCs or T cells enriched from blood (not recorded which). The CDR3 loop is CASSPPGYEAFF. CDR3 DNA sequence: TGTGCCAGTAGTCCCCCAGGGTATGAAGCTTTCTTT.